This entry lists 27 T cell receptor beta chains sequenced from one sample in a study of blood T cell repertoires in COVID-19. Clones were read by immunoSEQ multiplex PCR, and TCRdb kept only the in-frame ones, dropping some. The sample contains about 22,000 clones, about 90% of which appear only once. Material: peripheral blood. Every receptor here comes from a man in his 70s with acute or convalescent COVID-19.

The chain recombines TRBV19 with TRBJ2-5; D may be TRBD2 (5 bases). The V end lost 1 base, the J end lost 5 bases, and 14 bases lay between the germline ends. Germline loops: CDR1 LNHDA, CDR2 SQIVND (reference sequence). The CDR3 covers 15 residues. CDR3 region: CASSIGLADGETQYF. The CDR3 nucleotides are TGTGCCAGTAGTATAGGGCTAGCAGACGGGGAGACCCAGTACTTC.

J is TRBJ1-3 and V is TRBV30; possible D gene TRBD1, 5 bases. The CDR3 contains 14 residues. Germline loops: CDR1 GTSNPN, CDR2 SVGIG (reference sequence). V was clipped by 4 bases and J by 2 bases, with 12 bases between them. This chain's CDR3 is CAWTPGSPGNTIYF. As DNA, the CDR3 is TGTGCCTGGACCCCAGGGTCACCTGGAAACACCATATATTTT.

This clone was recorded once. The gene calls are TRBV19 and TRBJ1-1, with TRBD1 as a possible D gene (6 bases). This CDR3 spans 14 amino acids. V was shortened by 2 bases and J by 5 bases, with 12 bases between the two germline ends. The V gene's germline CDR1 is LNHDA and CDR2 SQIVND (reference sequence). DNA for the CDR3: TGTGCCAGTAGTATACAGGGGATCGGGACTGAAGCTTTCTTT. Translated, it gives CASSIQGIGTEAFF.

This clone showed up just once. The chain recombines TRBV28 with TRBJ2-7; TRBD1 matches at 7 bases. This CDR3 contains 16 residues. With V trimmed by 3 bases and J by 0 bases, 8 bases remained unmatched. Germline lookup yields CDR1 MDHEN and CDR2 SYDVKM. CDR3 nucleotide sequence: TGTGCCAGCAGTTTTACAGGGGACACCTTCTCCTACGAGCAGTACTTC. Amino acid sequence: CASSFTGDTFSYEQYF. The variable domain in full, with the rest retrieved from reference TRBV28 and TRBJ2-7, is DVKVTQSSRYLVKRTGEKVFLECVQDMDHENMFWYRQDPGLGLRLIYFSYDVKMKEKGDIPEGYSVSREKKERFSLILESASTNQTSMYLCASSFTGDTFSYEQYFGPGTRLTVT.

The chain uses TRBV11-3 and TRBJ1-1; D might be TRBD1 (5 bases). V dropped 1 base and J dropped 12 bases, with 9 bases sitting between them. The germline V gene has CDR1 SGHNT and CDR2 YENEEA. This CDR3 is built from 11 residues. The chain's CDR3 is CASSLGGETFF. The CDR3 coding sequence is TGTGCCAGCAGCTTAGGGGGGGAAACTTTCTTT.

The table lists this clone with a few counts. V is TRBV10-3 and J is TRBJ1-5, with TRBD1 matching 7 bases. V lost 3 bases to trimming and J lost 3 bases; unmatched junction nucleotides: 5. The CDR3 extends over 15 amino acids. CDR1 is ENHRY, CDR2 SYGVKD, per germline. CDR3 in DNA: TGTGCCATCAGTGACGAGGACAGGATCAATCAGCCCCAGCATTTT. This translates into CAISDEDRINQPQHF.

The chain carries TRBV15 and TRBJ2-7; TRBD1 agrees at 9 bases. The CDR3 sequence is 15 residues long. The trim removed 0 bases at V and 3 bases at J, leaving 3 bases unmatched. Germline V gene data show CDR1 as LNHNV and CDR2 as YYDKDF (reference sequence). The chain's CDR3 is CATSRESGQGYEQYF. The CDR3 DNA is TGTGCCACCAGCAGAGAATCGGGACAGGGCTACGAGCAGTACTTC.

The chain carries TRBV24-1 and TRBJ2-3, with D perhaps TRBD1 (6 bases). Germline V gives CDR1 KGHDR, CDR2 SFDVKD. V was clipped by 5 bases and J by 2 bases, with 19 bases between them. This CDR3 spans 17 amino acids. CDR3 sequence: CATSGGQGQDYTDTQYF. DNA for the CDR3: TGTGCCACCAGTGGGGGACAAGGACAAGATTACACAGATACGCAGTATTTT.

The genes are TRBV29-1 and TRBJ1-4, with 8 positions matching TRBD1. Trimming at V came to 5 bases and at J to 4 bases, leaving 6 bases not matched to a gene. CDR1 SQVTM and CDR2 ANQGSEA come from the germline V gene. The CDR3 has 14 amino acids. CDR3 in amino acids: CSVFMTGVNEKLFF. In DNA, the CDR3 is TGCAGCGTTTTTATGACAGGGGTTAATGAAAAACTGTTTTTT.

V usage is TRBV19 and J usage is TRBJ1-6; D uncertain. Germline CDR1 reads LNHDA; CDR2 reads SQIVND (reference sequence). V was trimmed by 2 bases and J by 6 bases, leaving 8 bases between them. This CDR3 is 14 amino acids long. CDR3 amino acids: CASSISRSNSPLHF. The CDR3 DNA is TGTGCCAGTAGTATATCGAGGAGTAATTCACCCCTCCACTTT.

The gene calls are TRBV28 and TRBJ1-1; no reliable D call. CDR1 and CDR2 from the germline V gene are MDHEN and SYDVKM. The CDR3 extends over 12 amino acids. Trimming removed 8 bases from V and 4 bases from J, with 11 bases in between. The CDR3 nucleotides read TGTGCCAGCCGGGGTCTGGGCACTGAAGCTTTCTTT. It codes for CASRGLGTEAFF.

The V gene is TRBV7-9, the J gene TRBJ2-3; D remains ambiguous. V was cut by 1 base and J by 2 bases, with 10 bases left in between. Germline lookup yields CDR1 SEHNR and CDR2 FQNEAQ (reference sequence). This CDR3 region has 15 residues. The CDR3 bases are TGTGCCAGCAGCTTAGTGGTGGCCAACACAGATACGCAGTATTTT. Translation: CASSLVVANTDTQYF.

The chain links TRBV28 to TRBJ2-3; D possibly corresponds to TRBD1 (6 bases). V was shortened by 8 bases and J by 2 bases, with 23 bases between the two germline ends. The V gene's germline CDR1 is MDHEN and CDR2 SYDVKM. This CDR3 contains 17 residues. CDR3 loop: CASRPPWGRSNTDTQYF. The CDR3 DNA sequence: TGTGCCAGCCGACCCCCTTGGGGGCGGAGCAACACAGATACGCAGTATTTT.

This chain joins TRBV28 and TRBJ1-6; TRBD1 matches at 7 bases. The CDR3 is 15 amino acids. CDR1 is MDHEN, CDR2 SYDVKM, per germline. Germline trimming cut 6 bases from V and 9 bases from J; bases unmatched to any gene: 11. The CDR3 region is CASSLPQGSGSPLHF. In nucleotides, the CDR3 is TGTGCCAGCAGCTTACCACAGGGGAGCGGTTCACCCCTCCACTTT.

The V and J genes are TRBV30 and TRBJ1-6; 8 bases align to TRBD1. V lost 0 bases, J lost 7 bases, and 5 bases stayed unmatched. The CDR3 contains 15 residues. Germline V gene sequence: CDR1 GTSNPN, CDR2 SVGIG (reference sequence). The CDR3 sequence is CAWSVRQGMNSPLHF. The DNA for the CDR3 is TGTGCCTGGAGTGTTAGACAGGGGATGAATTCACCCCTCCACTTT.

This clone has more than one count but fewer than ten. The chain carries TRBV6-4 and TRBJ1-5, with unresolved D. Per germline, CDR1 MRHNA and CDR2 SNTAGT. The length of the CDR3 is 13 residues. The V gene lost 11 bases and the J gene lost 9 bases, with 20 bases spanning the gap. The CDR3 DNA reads TGTGCCCGCATGGAGAGATTTCTAATGCCCCAGCATTTT. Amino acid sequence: CARMERFLMPQHF.

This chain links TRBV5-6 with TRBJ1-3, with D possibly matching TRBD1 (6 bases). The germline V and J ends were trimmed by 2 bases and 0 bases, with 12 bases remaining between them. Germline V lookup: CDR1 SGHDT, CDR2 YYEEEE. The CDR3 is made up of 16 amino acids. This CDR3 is CASSLRTVSSGNTIYF. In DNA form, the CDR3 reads TGTGCCAGCAGCTTACGGACAGTTTCCTCTGGAAACACCATATATTTT.

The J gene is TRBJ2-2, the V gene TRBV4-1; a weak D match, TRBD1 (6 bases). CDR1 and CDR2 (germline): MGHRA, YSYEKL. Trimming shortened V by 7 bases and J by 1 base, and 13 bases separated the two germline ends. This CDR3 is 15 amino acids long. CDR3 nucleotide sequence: TGCGCCAGCAACAAAGTAGGGGGGAACACCGGGGAGCTGTTTTTT. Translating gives CASNKVGGNTGELFF.

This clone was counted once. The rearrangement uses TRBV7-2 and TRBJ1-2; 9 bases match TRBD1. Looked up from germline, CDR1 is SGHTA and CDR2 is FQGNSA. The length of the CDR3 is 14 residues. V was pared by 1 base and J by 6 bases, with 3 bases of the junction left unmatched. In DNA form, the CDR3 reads TGTGCCAGCAGCTTAGTAGGACAGGGGCATGGCTACACCTTC. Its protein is CASSLVGQGHGYTF.

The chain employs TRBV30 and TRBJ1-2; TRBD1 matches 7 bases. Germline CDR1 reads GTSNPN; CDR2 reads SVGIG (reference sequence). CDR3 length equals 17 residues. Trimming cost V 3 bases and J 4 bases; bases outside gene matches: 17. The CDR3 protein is CAWRGVGTAGKGYGYTF. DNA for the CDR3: TGTGCCTGGAGGGGTGTTGGGACAGCTGGAAAAGGCTATGGCTACACCTTC.

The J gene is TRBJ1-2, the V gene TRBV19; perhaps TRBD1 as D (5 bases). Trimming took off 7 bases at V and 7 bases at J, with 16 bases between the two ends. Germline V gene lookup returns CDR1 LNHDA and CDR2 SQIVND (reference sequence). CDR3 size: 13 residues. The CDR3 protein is CASMVGQGSGYTF. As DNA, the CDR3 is TGTGCCAGTATGGTGGGCCAGGGAAGTGGCTACACCTTC.

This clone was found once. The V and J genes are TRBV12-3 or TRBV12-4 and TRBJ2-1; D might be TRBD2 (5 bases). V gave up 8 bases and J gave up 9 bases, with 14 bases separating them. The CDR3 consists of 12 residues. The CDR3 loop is CASARFAGEQFF. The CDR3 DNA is TGTGCCAGCGCTCGTTTCGCGGGTGAGCAGTTCTTC.

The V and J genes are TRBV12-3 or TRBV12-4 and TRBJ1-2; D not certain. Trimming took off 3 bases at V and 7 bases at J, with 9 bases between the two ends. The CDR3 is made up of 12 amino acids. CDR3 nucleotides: TGTGCCAGCAGTTTCACCTTCAGTGGCTACACCTTC. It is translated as CASSFTFSGYTF.

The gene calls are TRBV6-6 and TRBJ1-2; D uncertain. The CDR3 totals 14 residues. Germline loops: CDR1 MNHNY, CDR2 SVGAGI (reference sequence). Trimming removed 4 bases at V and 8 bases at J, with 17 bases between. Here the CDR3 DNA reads TGTGCCAGCAGTTTTGGTTCTCAGGAGGGAGGCTACACCTTC. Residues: CASSFGSQEGGYTF.

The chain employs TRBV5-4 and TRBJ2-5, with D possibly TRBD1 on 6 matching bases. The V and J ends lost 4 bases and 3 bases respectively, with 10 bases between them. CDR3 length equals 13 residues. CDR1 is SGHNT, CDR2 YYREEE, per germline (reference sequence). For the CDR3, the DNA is TGTGCCAGCAGCGGCAGGGGAGAAGAGACCCAGTACTTC. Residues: CASSGRGEETQYF.

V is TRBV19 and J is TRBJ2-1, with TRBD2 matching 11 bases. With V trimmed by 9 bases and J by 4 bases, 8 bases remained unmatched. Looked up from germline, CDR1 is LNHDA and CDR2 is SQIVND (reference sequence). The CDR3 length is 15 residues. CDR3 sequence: CASHSTSGVYNEQFF. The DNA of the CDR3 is TGTGCCAGCCATTCGACTAGCGGGGTTTACAATGAGCAGTTCTTC.

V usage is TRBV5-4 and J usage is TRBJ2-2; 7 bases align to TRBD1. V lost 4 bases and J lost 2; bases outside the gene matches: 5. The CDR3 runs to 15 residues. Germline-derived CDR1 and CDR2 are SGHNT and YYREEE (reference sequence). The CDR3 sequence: CASSRGQINTGELFF. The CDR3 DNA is TGTGCCAGCAGCAGGGGACAGATAAACACCGGGGAGCTGTTTTTT.